The table lists the clone carrying this TCR beta chain with many counts. Time point meaning: patch test 2, 6 weeks after DPC sensitization. The treatment: therapeutic diphenylcyclopropenone sensitization with weekly scalp DPC. Germline CDR1 reads MNHEY; CDR2 reads SVGAGI. This CDR3 spans 14 amino acids. Trimming took 2 bases from V and 5 from J, leaving 12 bases between them. The sample comes from a study of human T cells and chemical hapten exposure. Study in general: Predominantly women, the patients had alopecia areata, totalis or universalis.

TCRdb called the RACE reads again in MiXCR, with one record for every CDR3 protein. The sample lists approximately 92,000 distinct CDR3 sequences, over 9.5% occurring once. The source material was whole blood, sampled in connection with sensitization to the hapten diphenylcyclopropenone (DPC). The V call is TRBV6-5, the J call TRBJ1-1; no clear D. This sequence originates from a woman aged 40 to 49 with alopecia areata. Some clones in this sample may be carry-over from other donors' samples. CDR3 amino acids: CASSYGGPRTEAFF. Here the CDR3 DNA reads TGTGCCAGCAGTTACGGAGGGCCCCGGACTGAAGCTTTCTTT.